A single sample is the source of the 23 T cell receptor beta chains below, sequenced in a study of CXCR3-negative and CXCR3-positive naive CD8 T cells. The TRB libraries of cDNA were built by UMI-labeled 5' RACE. TCRdb reanalyzed the 5' RACE reads, giving one entry per CDR3 protein sequence and no DNA. Its table records over 55,000 distinct CDR3 sequences. Their cognate antigens are unknown. Study-wide results and caveats: CXCR3-negative naive cells had less hydrophobic TRB CDR3s than did CXCR3-positive naive cells.

Material: naive CXCR3+ CD8+ T cells from blood. Subset meaning: CD45RO-CCR7+CD27+CD95- naive CD8+ T cells expressing CXCR3 (TNR3+). The receptor set was obtained from a human donor in good health. Some clones in this sample may be carry-over from other donors' samples.

The rearrangement uses TRBV29-1 and TRBJ2-1; TCRdb's assignment of TRBD1 cannot be checked, as there is no DNA. The germline V gene has CDR1 SQVTM and CDR2 ANQGSEA. This CDR3 is built from 15 residues. The CDR3 sequence: CSVEPTGGPYNEQFF.

The chain recombines TRBV29-1 with TRBJ2-3; TCRdb selects TRBD1, and the lack of DNA leaves this call unchecked. The CDR3 loop spans 13 amino acids. Germline CDR1 reads SQVTM; CDR2 reads ANQGSEA. CDR3 sequence reads: CSARQGATDTQYF.

The chain recombines TRBV25-1 with TRBJ1-2. From germline, CDR1 is MGHDK and CDR2 SYGVNS. CDR3 size: 12 residues. The CDR3 here is CASRDSYYGYTF.

J is TRBJ2-5 and V is TRBV6-6; TCRdb returns TRBD2, unconfirmable since there is no DNA. CDR1 is MNHNY and CDR2 is SVGAGI in the germline V gene (reference sequence). CDR3 length: 17 amino acids. Here the CDR3 reads CASSPRGLAAHQETQYF.

The chain couples TRBV28 to TRBJ2-7; TCRdb designates TRBD2, a call that cannot be tested without DNA. This CDR3 has 17 residues. Germline V gives CDR1 MDHEN, CDR2 SYDVKM. CDR3 in amino acids: CASSPGLPSRRSYEQYF.

The chain joins TRBV6-2 or TRBV6-3 to TRBJ2-7; with no DNA, the TCRdb D assignment of TRBD2 cannot be verified. This CDR3 spans 15 amino acids. Germline assignment: CDR1 MNHEY and CDR2 SVGEGT. The CDR3 sequence: CASSYKEGFPYEQYF.

The gene calls are TRBV29-1 and TRBJ2-7. Germline lookup yields CDR1 SQVTM and CDR2 ANQGSEA. The CDR3 consists of 12 residues. The CDR3 loop reads CSVEDHPYEQYF.

The chain joins TRBV6-4 to TRBJ2-1; TCRdb gives TRBD2 as the D gene, but with no DNA this cannot be confirmed. This CDR3 is built from 16 residues. Looked up from germline, CDR1 is MRHNA and CDR2 is SNTAGT. CDR3: CASSDSAAGSYNEQFF.

The rearrangement links TRBV29-1 to TRBJ1-1. The CDR3 has 12 amino acids. From germline, CDR1 is SQVTM and CDR2 ANQGSEA. CDR3 residues: CSVERENTEAFF.

CDR3 sequence: CASSQDPGVPEAFF. The V call is TRBV12-3 or TRBV12-4, the J call TRBJ1-1; the TCRdb D gene call, TRBD1, has no DNA to confirm it. The CDR3 totals 14 residues.

V is TRBV29-1 and J is TRBJ1-1; the TRBD1 assignment by TCRdb is unverifiable without DNA. The CDR3 totals 14 residues. Germline CDR1 SQVTM, CDR2 ANQGSEA. The CDR3 is CSVVEQGLGTEAFF. Variable domain in full (rest from reference TRBV29-1 and TRBJ1-1): SAVISQKPSRDICQRGTSLTIQCQVDSQVTMMFWYRQQPGQSLTLIATANQGSEATYESGFVIDKFPISRPNLTFSTLTVSNMSPEDSSIYLCSVVEQGLGTEAFFGQGTRLTVV.

The CDR3 sequence: CSVEDLPWTESSTDTQYF. V usage is TRBV29-1 and J usage is TRBJ2-3; the TRBD1 assignment by TCRdb is unverifiable without DNA. The germline CDR1 and CDR2 sequences are SQVTM and ANQGSEA. The CDR3 consists of 18 residues.

The chain combines TRBV9 with TRBJ1-2; lacking DNA, the TRBD1 call made by TCRdb goes unchecked. The CDR3 loop spans 14 amino acids. CDR1 is SGDLS, CDR2 YYNGEE, per germline. The CDR3 spells CASSEELLPRGYTF.

This chain links TRBV28 with TRBJ2-7; the D call from TCRdb, TRBD1, cannot be confirmed without DNA. The CDR3 loop spans 12 amino acids. From germline, CDR1 is MDHEN and CDR2 SYDVKM. Here the CDR3 reads CASSFSGVEQYF.

This rearrangement joins TRBV29-1 to TRBJ1-2. CDR3 length: 13 amino acids. Germline CDR1 SQVTM, CDR2 ANQGSEA. CDR3 region: CSGTSGGHYGYTF. The full variable domain, rest sourced from reference TRBV29-1 and TRBJ1-2, is SAVISQKPSRDICQRGTSLTIQCQVDSQVTMMFWYRQQPGQSLTLIATANQGSEATYESGFVIDKFPISRPNLTFSTLTVSNMSPEDSSIYLCSGTSGGHYGYTFGSGTRLTVV.

The chain employs TRBV12-3 or TRBV12-4 and TRBJ1-2; TCRdb names TRBD1, which stays unverified in the absence of DNA. This CDR3 spans 15 amino acids. This CDR3 reads CASSSPQGANYGYTF.

The chain joins TRBV12-5 to TRBJ2-3. The CDR3 sequence is 15 residues long. Germline CDR1 and CDR2: LGHNT and FRNRAP. CDR3 loop: CASGGEWKFTDTQYF.

The rearrangement uses TRBV6-2 or TRBV6-3 and TRBJ1-2; absent DNA, TCRdb's TRBD1 call cannot be checked. The CDR3 covers 14 residues. CDR1 MNHEY and CDR2 SVGEGT come from the germline V gene. Here the CDR3 reads CASSKTDTTDGYTF.

The rearrangement joins TRBV29-1 to TRBJ2-1; lacking DNA, the TRBD1 call made by TCRdb goes unchecked. Germline V gives CDR1 SQVTM, CDR2 ANQGSEA. CDR3 length: 15 amino acids. The CDR3 here is CSVVPRGLPSDEQFF.

This rearrangement joins TRBV7-9 to TRBJ1-1; TCRdb's assignment of TRBD1 cannot be checked, as there is no DNA. The germline gives CDR1 SEHNR, CDR2 FQNEAQ (reference sequence). The CDR3 length is 14 residues. The CDR3 sequence is CASSPPLENTGAFF.

The CDR3 sequence: CASSPRGAPVELFF. V and J are TRBV28 and TRBJ2-2; TCRdb reports TRBD1, a call that lacks DNA to check it against. CDR1 and CDR2 from the germline V gene are MDHEN and SYDVKM. The CDR3 covers 14 residues.

The chain is built from TRBV19 and TRBJ2-1. This CDR3 spans 15 amino acids. Germline values: CDR1 LNHDA, CDR2 SQIVND (reference sequence). The CDR3 sequence is CASSIYGSAYNEQFF.

The chain carries TRBV2 and TRBJ2-7; TCRdb picks TRBD1, but there is no DNA to check that call. Germline V gene data show CDR1 as SNHLY and CDR2 as FYNNEI. The length of the CDR3 is 17 residues. Here the CDR3 reads CASSEGQAGGLSYEQYF.